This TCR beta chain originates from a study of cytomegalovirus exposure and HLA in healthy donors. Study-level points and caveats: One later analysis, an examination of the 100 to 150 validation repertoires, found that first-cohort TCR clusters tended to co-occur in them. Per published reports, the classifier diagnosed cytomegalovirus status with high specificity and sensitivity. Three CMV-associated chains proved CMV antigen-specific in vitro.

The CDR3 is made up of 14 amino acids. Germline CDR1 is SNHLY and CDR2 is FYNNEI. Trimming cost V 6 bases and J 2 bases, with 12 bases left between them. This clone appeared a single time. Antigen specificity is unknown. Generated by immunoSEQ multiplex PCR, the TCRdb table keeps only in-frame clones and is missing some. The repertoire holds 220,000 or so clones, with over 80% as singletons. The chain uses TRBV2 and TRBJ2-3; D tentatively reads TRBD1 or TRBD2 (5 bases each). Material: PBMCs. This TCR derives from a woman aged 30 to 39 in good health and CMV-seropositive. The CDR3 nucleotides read TGTGCCAGCAGAAAGGGGACGGTCACAGATACGCAGTATTTT. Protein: CASRKGTVTDTQYF.